Listed below are T cell receptor beta chains from one sample, sequenced in a study of cytomegalovirus exposure and HLA in healthy donors. The data were produced by immunoSEQ multiplex PCR, yet TCRdb's version contains in-frame clones alone and is incomplete. This sample has over 100,000 clones, with around three quarters found just once. What was sequenced was PBMCs. The origin of the receptors is a male donor in good health and CMV-seropositive. CDR3s include the opening cysteine and the closing phenylalanine or tryptophan. D genes are given only for firm matches. Some rows have no size entry. The others give once, few or many, or a class for an expanded clone.

TRBJ2-2 16 . . TRBV28 TGTGCCAGCGCCATTGACGGGGGGCTGAACACCGGGGAGCTGTTTTTT CASAIDGGLNTGELFF
TRBJ2-5 17 . TRBD2 TRBV28 TGTGCCAGCAGTTTAACTAGCGGGAGGGCCCCCCAAGAGACCCAGTACTTC CASSLTSGRAPQETQYF
TRBJ1-1 15 once TRBD1 TRBV5-1 TGCGCCAGCAGCCAGACAGGGGGCGCGGTCACTGAAGCTTTCTTT CASSQTGGAVTEAFF
TRBJ2-7 14 . . TRBV6-6 TGTGCCAGCACTCCCTCTAAGGGGAGGTACGAGCAGTACTTC CASTPSKGRYEQYF
TRBJ2-2 16 . . TRBV6-5 TGTGCCAGCAGTTACCAGACAGGTGCGAACACCGGGGAGCTGTTTTTT CASSYQTGANTGELFF
TRBJ1-5 13 . TRBD1 TRBV6-5 TGTGCCAGCAGCGACAGGGGAGGTCAGCCCCAGCATTTT CASSDRGGQPQHF
TRBJ2-3 15 few . TRBV29-1 TGCAGCGTTGAAGATACCGGTCAGGTCACAGATACGCAGTATTTT CSVEDTGQVTDTQYF
TRBJ2-1 14 . TRBD2 TRBV5-6 TGTGCCAGCTCCCCCGGGGGGGGGTACAATGAGCAGTTCTTC CASSPGGGYNEQFF
TRBJ2-7 13 . . TRBV28 TGTGCCAGCTGGGACATTCGCTTCTACGAGCAGTACTTC CASWDIRFYEQYF
TRBJ2-3 17 . TRBD2 TRBV30 TGTGCCTGGAGAGACCACCCGGGACTAGCGGGGGGCGATACGCAGTATTTT CAWRDHPGLAGGDTQYF
TRBJ2-3 15 . TRBD1 TRBV25-1 TGTGCCAGCAGTAGAGGGGGCGCCGGCACAGATACGCAGTATTTT CASSRGGAGTDTQYF
TRBJ1-1 17 . . TRBV5-1 TGCGCCAGCAGCCCCTCGGGGGGAGGCGATATGAACACTGAAGCTTTCTTT CASSPSGGGDMNTEAFF
TRBJ2-3 16 few . TRBV4-2 TGTGCCAGCAGCCTCCAACGACAGGGCGGGGCAGATACGCAGTATTTT CASSLQRQGGADTQYF
TRBJ2-7 12 . . TRBV29-1 TGCAGCGGTGGACGGACAAACTACGAGCAGTACTTC CSGGRTNYEQYF
TRBJ1-1 15 once . TRBV7-9 TGTGCCAGCAGCTTTCCGGGGTGGACTGGGACTGAAGCTTTCTTT CASSFPGWTGTEAFF
TRBJ1-1 11 few . TRBV20-1 TGCAGTAAAAGGGGGTACACTGAAGCTTTCTTT CSKRGYTEAFF
TRBJ1-4 15 . . TRBV10-3 TGTGCCATCAGTGAGTCAGGGGTCACTAATGAAAAACTGTTTTTT CAISESGVTNEKLFF
TRBJ1-2 13 few TRBD1 TRBV6-6 TGTGCCAGCAGTTCGGACAGGAACTATGGCTACACCTTC CASSSDRNYGYTF
TRBJ1-4 14 . . TRBV28 TGTGCCAGCAGTTTGGGGGCAGGGGAGGAAAAACTGTTTTTT CASSLGAGEEKLFF
TRBJ2-1 16 once . TRBV5-1 TGCGCCAGCAGCCACGTAGCGGAAGAGGGGTCCCATGAGCAGTTCTTC CASSHVAEEGSHEQFF
TRBJ1-1 15 . . TRBV29-1 TGCAGCGTTGAAGACAGAATACCCATGAACACTGAAGCTTTCTTT CSVEDRIPMNTEAFF
TRBJ2-7 12 . . TRBV7-9 TGTGCCAGCAGCTTGGGGGGACACGAGCAGTACTTC CASSLGGHEQYF
TRBJ2-1 15 . . TRBV5-1 TGCGCCAGCAGCTTGGTAGCGGCACTCTACAATGAGCAGTTCTTC CASSLVAALYNEQFF